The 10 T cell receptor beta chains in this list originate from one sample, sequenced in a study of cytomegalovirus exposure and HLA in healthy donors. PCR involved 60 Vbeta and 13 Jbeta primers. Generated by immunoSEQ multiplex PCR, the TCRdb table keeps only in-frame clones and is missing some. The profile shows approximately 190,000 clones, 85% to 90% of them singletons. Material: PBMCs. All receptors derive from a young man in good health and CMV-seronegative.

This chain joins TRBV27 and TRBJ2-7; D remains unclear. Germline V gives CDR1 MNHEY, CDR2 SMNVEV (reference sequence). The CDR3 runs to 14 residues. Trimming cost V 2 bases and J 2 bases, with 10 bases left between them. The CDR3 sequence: CASSLGVATYEQYF. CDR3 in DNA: TGTGCCAGCAGTTTAGGAGTCGCAACCTACGAGCAGTACTTC.

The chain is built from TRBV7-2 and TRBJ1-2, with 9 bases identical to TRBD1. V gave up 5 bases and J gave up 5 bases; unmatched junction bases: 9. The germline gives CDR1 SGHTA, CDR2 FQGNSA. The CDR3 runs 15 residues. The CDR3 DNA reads TGTGCCAGCAGCACAAGGACAGGGGAAAATTATGGCTACACCTTC. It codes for CASSTRTGENYGYTF. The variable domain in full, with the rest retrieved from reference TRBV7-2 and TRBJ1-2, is GAGVSQSPSNKVTEKGKDVELRCDPISGHTALYWYRQSLGQGLEFLIYFQGNSAPDKSGLPSDRFSAERTGGSVSTLTIQRTQQEDSAVYLCASSTRTGENYGYTFGSGTRLTVV.

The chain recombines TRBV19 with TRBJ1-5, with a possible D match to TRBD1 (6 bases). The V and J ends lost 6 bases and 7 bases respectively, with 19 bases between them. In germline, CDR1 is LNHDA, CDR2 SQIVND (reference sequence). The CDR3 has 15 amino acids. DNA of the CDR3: TGTGCCAGTAGCAAAACAGGGTCGCCCGGGCAGCCCCAGCATTTT. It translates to CASSKTGSPGQPQHF.

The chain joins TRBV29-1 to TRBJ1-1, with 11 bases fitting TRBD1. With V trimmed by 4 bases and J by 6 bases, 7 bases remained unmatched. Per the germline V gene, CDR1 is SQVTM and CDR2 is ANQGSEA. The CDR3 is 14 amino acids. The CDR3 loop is CSVAPGQGVAEAFF. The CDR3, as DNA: TGCAGCGTTGCCCCGGGACAGGGGGTAGCTGAAGCTTTCTTT. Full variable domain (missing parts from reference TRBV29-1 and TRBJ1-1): SAVISQKPSRDICQRGTSLTIQCQVDSQVTMMFWYRQQPGQSLTLIATANQGSEATYESGFVIDKFPISRPNLTFSTLTVSNMSPEDSSIYLCSVAPGQGVAEAFFGQGTRLTVV.

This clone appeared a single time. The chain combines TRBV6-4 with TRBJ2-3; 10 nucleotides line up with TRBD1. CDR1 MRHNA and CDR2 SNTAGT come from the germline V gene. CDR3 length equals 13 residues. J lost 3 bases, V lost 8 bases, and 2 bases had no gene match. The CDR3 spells CASRQGATDTQYF. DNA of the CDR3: TGTGCCAGCCGACAGGGGGCTACAGATACGCAGTATTTT.

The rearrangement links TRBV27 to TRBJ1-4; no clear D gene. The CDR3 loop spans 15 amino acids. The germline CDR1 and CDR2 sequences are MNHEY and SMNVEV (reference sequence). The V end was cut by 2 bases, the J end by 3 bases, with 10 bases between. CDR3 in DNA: TGTGCCAGCAGTTTACAGTCTCGGGCTAATGAAAAACTGTTTTTT. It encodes CASSLQSRANEKLFF.

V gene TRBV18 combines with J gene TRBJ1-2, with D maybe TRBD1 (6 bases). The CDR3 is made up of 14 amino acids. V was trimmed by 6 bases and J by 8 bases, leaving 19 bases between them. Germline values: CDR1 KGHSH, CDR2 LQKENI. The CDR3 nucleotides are TGTGCCAGCTCCCCGGACAGCGTGCTGGGGGGCTACACCTTC. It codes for CASSPDSVLGGYTF. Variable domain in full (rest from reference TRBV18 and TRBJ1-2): NAGVMQNPRHLVRRRGQEARLRCSPMKGHSHVYWYRQLPEEGLKFMVYLQKENIIDESGMPKERFSAEFPKEGPSILRIQQVVRGDSAAYFCASSPDSVLGGYTFGSGTRLTVV.

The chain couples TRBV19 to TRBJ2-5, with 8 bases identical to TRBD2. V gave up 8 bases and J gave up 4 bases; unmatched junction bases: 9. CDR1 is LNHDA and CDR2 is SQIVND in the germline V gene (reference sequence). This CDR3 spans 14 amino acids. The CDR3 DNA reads TGTGCCAGTGATCCCGGGGGGGGTCCAGAGACCCAGTACTTC. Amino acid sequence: CASDPGGGPETQYF.

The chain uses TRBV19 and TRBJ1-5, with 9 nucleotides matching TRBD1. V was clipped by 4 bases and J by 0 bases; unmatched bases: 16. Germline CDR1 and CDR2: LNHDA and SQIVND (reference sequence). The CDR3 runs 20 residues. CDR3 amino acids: CASSRNKGDRDSYSNQPQHF. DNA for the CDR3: TGTGCCAGTAGTAGAAACAAGGGGGACAGGGACTCATATAGCAATCAGCCCCAGCATTTT. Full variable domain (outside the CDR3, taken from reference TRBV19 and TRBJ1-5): DGGITQSPKYLFRKEGQNVTLSCEQNLNHDAMYWYRQDPGQGLRLIYYSQIVNDFQKGDIAEGYSVSREKKESFPLTVTSAQKNPTAFYLCASSRNKGDRDSYSNQPQHFGDGTRLSIL.

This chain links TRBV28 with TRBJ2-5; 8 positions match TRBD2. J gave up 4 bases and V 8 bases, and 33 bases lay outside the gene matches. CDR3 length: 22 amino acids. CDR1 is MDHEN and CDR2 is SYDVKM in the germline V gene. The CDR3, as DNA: TGTGCCAGCCACAGAAGTTTAGGAGCGTCACCGCGGGGGGACCCTTTGGGAGAGACCCAGTACTTC. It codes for CASHRSLGASPRGDPLGETQYF.